This TCR beta chain was profiled in a study of PD-L1 blockade in urothelial cancer. Study summary: Patients' prior chemotherapy regimens numbered 0 to 3. Samples came from 3 weeks, at the second dose, and 6 weeks into treatment. Study-wide points: When measured at 3 weeks, tumor-associated blood clones expanded more in durable-benefit patients.

This CDR3 contains 13 residues. Germline V gene sequence: CDR1 SGHRS, CDR2 YFSETQ. V was pared by 3 bases and J by 7 bases, with 5 bases of the junction left unmatched. With regard to this clone: Its antigen is still unknown.

Time point specified: peripheral blood 6 weeks after treatment start. Repertoires were generated with immunoSEQ multiplex PCR, while TCRdb's copy carries only in-frame clones and drops some. Found here are 66,000 or so clones, 85% to 90% of them singletons; the top ten hold roughly 12%. The clonotype originates from a man between 60 and 75 years old with urothelial cancer. V and J are TRBV5-1 and TRBJ1-2, with TRBD1 identical over 8 bases. The sample consisted of PBMCs, taken around atezolizumab (anti-PD-L1) treatment. The chain's CDR3 is CASSSGQDSGYTF. The DNA for the CDR3 is TGCGCCAGCAGCTCGGGACAGGACTCTGGCTACACCTTC.